The subject of this entry is one T cell receptor (beta chain). This specimen belongs to a study of blood T cell repertoires in COVID-19. Study overall: Samples taken during acute and convalescent COVID-19 were collected in the United States, Italy and Spain.

Data came from immunoSEQ multiplex PCR; TCRdb stores just in-frame clones and leaves some out. The table lists about 430,000 clones, roughly 88% of them singletons, with 0.95% to 1% in the top ten. Everyone who took part was about 18 to 90 years old, and they came from 24 US areas. Which cohort a participant joined came from the clinical history participants gave. Losses at the gene ends were 7 bases for V and 3 bases for J; bases not matched to a gene: 10. Germline loops: CDR1 KGHDR, CDR2 SFDVKD. The CDR3 length is 17 residues. The chain combines TRBV24-1 with TRBJ2-2; 10 nucleotides align to TRBD1. This TCR derives from a woman in her twenties or thirties with acute COVID-19. The sample was PBMCs or T cells enriched from blood (not recorded which). DNA of the CDR3: TGTGCCACCAGCCCTATGGGGGGGACAGGGGACACCGGGGAGCTGTTTTTT. As protein: CATSPMGGTGDTGELFF.